A selection of T cell receptor beta chains follows, all from one sample in a study of cytomegalovirus exposure and HLA in healthy donors. The data were produced by immunoSEQ multiplex PCR, yet TCRdb's version contains in-frame clones alone and is incomplete. The table includes around 150,000 clones, roughly 80% detected once. The specimen was PBMCs. These receptor sequences come from a woman aged 25 to 45 in good health and CMV-seronegative. Each CDR3 is given with its conserved first and last residue. Each record gives: D gene, V gene, J gene, clone size, CDR3 DNA, CDR3 protein. The D gene is left open where the match is weak. The listing skips clone size in some rows; elsewhere it reads once, few, many or a size class.

D gene: TRBD1; V gene: TRBV7-6; J gene: TRBJ2-1; clone size: -; CDR3 DNA: TGTGCCAGCAGCTCTCCGGGACAGGGCATGAACAATGAGCAGTTCTTC; CDR3 protein: CASSSPGQGMNNEQFF
D gene: -; V gene: TRBV4-2; J gene: TRBJ2-7; clone size: few; CDR3 DNA: TGTGCCAGCAGCCAAGTACTAAGCTTTCTCTACGAGCAGTACTTC; CDR3 protein: CASSQVLSFLYEQYF
D gene: TRBD2; V gene: TRBV6-1; J gene: TRBJ2-7; clone size: -; CDR3 DNA: TGTGCCACTTGGGAGGGGACCTTCGAGCAGTACTTC; CDR3 protein: CATWEGTFEQYF
D gene: -; V gene: TRBV4-1; J gene: TRBJ2-3; clone size: -; CDR3 DNA: TGCGCCAGCAGCCAAGATTGGGGGCCCCGATCAGATACGCAGTATTTT; CDR3 protein: CASSQDWGPRSDTQYF
D gene: -; V gene: TRBV6-1; J gene: TRBJ1-1; clone size: -; CDR3 DNA: TGTGCCAGCAGTGAAGGGACACTACTCATGAACACTGAAGCTTTCTTT; CDR3 protein: CASSEGTLLMNTEAFF
D gene: -; V gene: TRBV7-9; J gene: TRBJ1-1; clone size: -; CDR3 DNA: TGTGCCAGCAGCCTGAGGACTGCGAACACTGAAGCTTTCTTT; CDR3 protein: CASSLRTANTEAFF
D gene: -; V gene: TRBV5-4; J gene: TRBJ1-3; clone size: -; CDR3 DNA: TGTGCCAGCAGCCAGGGGATCTCTGGAAACACCATATATTTT; CDR3 protein: CASSQGISGNTIYF
D gene: TRBD2; V gene: TRBV30; J gene: TRBJ2-4; clone size: -; CDR3 DNA: TGTGCCTGGAGTAGCGGGGGGGCCCGGATTTCAAACATTCAGTACTTC; CDR3 protein: CAWSSGGARISNIQYF
D gene: -; V gene: TRBV14; J gene: TRBJ2-7; clone size: -; CDR3 DNA: TGTGCCAGCAGCCAAGACTACAGGAGCTCCTACGAGCAGTACTTC; CDR3 protein: CASSQDYRSSYEQYF
D gene: TRBD1; V gene: TRBV19; J gene: TRBJ2-4; clone size: -; CDR3 DNA: TGTGCCAGTAGTCCCAGGGACAGGGGGAAAAACATTCAGTACTTC; CDR3 protein: CASSPRDRGKNIQYF
D gene: -; V gene: TRBV7-2; J gene: TRBJ2-3; clone size: -; CDR3 DNA: TGTGCCAGCAGCTTAATCTCGAGCACAGATACGCAGTATTTT; CDR3 protein: CASSLISSTDTQYF
D gene: -; V gene: TRBV18; J gene: TRBJ1-1; clone size: few; CDR3 DNA: TGTGCCAGCTCACCTACTACGGGTAACGCTTTCTTT; CDR3 protein: CASSPTTGNAFF
D gene: -; V gene: TRBV13; J gene: TRBJ1-2; clone size: -; CDR3 DNA: TGTGCCAGCAGCCTACGGGGATATGGCTACACCTTC; CDR3 protein: CASSLRGYGYTF
D gene: -; V gene: TRBV9; J gene: TRBJ2-5; clone size: -; CDR3 DNA: TGTGCCAGCAGCAAGGGGCCAGAGACCCAGTACTTC; CDR3 protein: CASSKGPETQYF
D gene: -; V gene: TRBV5-1; J gene: TRBJ2-4; clone size: few; CDR3 DNA: TGCGCCAGCAGCTTGGAACCCGCGGAGAACATTCAGTACTTC; CDR3 protein: CASSLEPAENIQYF
D gene: TRBD2; V gene: TRBV27; J gene: TRBJ2-1; clone size: -; CDR3 DNA: TGTGCCAGCAGTTTATGGGTTACCGGGACTAACAATGAGCAGTTCTTC; CDR3 protein: CASSLWVTGTNNEQFF
D gene: TRBD2; V gene: TRBV7-9; J gene: TRBJ2-3; clone size: -; CDR3 DNA: TGTGCCAACGGGGGGGCGGACACAGATACGCAGTATTTT; CDR3 protein: CANGGADTDTQYF
D gene: TRBD2; V gene: TRBV6-6; J gene: TRBJ2-1; clone size: few; CDR3 DNA: TGTGCCAGCAGTTTTATAGCGGGGTTTGGGGCATGGGAGCAGTTCTTC; CDR3 protein: CASSFIAGFGAWEQFF
D gene: TRBD1; V gene: TRBV29-1; J gene: TRBJ1-1; clone size: -; CDR3 DNA: TGCAGCGGTAGACAGGGGGCGAACACTGAAGCTTTCTTT; CDR3 protein: CSGRQGANTEAFF
D gene: -; V gene: TRBV19; J gene: TRBJ2-1; clone size: -; CDR3 DNA: TGTGCCAGTAGTATGTACGGGGGAAGCTCCTACAATGAGCAGTTCTTC; CDR3 protein: CASSMYGGSSYNEQFF
D gene: -; V gene: TRBV2; J gene: TRBJ1-4; clone size: -; CDR3 DNA: TGTGCCAGCCAGCGGCAGGGGAATGAAAAACTGTTTTTT; CDR3 protein: CASQRQGNEKLFF
D gene: -; V gene: TRBV7-8; J gene: TRBJ2-5; clone size: -; CDR3 DNA: TGTGCCAGCAGCCCCAGAGCCTTGGACTTAGAGACCCAGTACTTC; CDR3 protein: CASSPRALDLETQYF
D gene: -; V gene: TRBV9; J gene: TRBJ1-1; clone size: -; CDR3 DNA: TGTGCCAGCAGCCCCCATGGGGGGGACACTGAAGCTTTCTTT; CDR3 protein: CASSPHGGDTEAFF